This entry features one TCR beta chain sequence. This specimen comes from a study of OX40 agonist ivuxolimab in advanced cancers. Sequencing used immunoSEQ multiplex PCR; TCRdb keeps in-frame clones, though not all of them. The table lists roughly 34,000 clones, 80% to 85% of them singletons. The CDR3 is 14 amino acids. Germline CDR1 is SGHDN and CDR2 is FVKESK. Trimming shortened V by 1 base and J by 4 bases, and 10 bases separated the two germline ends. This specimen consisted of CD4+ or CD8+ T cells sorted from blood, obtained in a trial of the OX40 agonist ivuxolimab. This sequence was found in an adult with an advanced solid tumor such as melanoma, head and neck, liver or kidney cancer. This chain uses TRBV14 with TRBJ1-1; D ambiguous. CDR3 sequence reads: CASSQATPGTEAFF. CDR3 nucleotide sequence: TGTGCCAGCAGCCAAGCAACTCCGGGCACTGAAGCTTTCTTT.